The clone carrying this T cell receptor (beta chain) was seen many times. Its antigen is as yet unknown. In building TCR beta libraries, iRepertoire HTBI primers were used together with Arm-PCR of CDR3 regions. TCRdb passed the multiplex PCR reads through MiXCR, listing each CDR3 protein once. The sample shows roughly 510,000 distinct CDR3 sequences, around 15% of them seen only once. The entry originates in a study of regulatory T cells in long-lasting Graves disease. V gave up 0 bases and J gave up 5 bases; unmatched junction bases: 8. Germline CDR1 and CDR2: DFQATT and SNEGSKA (reference sequence). CDR3 length equals 15 residues. This sample's time point: newly diagnosed GD, antithyroid drugs for less than 3 months. PBMC-extracted RNA yielded the TCR library. Overall study results and limits: Persistent patients shared more public clonotypes (2,741) than newly diagnosed patients (about 1,000).

These data also formed part of another study, on T cells in Graves' hyperthyroidism and ophthalmopathy. From that paper: Exclusion criteria comprised uncontrolled infection, other autoimmune disease, pregnancy or lactation.

This TCR was recovered from a man between 18 and 29 years old with Graves disease. This chain connects TRBV20-1 to TRBJ2-5; 8 nucleotides match TRBD2. Sequenced material: peripheral blood mononuclear cells (PBMCs), taken at new diagnosis, from a patient treated with antithyroid drugs. CDR3 nucleotides: TGCAGTGCTAGAGACGCCAGCGGGAGTGGGGAGACCCAGTACTTC. Its protein is CSARDASGSGETQYF.